This T cell receptor beta chain is from a study of cytomegalovirus exposure and HLA in healthy donors. Study-level points and caveats: Many donors carried some public TCRs, although rarity characterized most TCR sequences.

For this clone: Antigen specificity is unknown.

Profiled with immunoSEQ multiplex PCR; TCRdb holds only in-frame clones, not every one. This table has more than 200,000 clones, roughly 88% appearing once. Between the trimmed V and J ends, which lost 1 base and 3 bases, there was a span of 10 bases. CDR3 length equals 14 residues. The V gene's germline CDR1 is SGHNT and CDR2 YENEEA. This chain joins TRBV11-3 and TRBJ2-7; maybe TRBD2 (5 bases). Sample: PBMCs. This clonotype originated in a woman in her 30s in good health and CMV-seronegative. The CDR3 loop reads CASSLVGRDYEQYF. In DNA, the CDR3 is TGTGCCAGCAGCTTAGTAGGTCGGGACTACGAGCAGTACTTC.